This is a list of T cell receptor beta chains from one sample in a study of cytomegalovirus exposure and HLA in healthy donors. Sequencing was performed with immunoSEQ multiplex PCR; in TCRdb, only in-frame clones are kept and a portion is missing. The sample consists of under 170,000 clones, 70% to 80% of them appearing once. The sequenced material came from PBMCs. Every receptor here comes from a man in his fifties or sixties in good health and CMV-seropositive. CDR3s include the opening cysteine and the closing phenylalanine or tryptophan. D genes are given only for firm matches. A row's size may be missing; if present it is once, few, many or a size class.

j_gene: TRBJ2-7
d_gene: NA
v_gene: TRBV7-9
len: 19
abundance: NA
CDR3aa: CASSLSGGASFLVPHEQYF
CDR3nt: TGTGCCAGCAGCTTAAGTGGCGGGGCTAGCTTTCTCGTCCCCCACGAGCAGTACTTC

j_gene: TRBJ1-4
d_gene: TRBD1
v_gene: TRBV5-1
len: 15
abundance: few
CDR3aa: CASSSVGQGDKKLFF
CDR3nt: TGCGCCAGCAGCTCCGTTGGCCAGGGGGATAAAAAACTGTTTTTT

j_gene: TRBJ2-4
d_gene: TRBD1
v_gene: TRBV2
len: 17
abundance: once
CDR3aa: CASSGTGGYLAKNIQYF
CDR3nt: TGTGCCAGCAGCGGGACAGGGGGCTACCTAGCCAAAAACATTCAGTACTTC

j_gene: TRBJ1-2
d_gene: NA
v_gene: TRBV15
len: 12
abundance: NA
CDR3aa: CATSSPNYGYTF
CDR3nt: TGTGCCACCAGCAGTCCGAACTATGGCTACACCTTC

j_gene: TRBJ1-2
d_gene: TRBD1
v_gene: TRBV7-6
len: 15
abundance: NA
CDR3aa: CASSLQQGPDYGYTF
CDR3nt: TGTGCCAGCAGCTTACAACAGGGGCCGGACTATGGCTACACCTTC

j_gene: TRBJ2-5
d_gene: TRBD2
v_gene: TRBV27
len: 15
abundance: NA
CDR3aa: CASNIAGRKYETQYF
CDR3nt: TGTGCCAGCAACATAGCGGGGAGAAAGTATGAGACCCAGTACTTC

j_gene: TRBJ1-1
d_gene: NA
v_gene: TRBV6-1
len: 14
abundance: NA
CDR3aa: CASSETGMNTEAFF
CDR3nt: TGTGCCAGCAGTGAAACGGGAATGAACACTGAAGCTTTCTTT

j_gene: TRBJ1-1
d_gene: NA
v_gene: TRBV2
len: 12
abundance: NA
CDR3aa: CASSESRAEAFF
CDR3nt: TGTGCCAGCAGTGAAAGTCGCGCTGAAGCTTTCTTT

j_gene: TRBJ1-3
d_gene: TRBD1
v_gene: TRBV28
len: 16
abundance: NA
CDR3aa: CASSLLSGGSGNTIYF
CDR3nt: TGTGCCAGCAGTTTATTATCAGGGGGCTCTGGAAACACCATATATTTT

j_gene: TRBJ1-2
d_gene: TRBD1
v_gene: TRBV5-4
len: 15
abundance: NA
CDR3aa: CASSPLGQGVWGYTF
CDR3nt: TGTGCCAGCAGCCCGTTGGGACAGGGGGTTTGGGGCTACACCTTC

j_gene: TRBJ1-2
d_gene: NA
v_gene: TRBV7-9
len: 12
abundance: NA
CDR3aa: CASSLDGNGYTF
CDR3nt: TGTGCCAGCAGCTTAGACGGTAATGGCTACACCTTC

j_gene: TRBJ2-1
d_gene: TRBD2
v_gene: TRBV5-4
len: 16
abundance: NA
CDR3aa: CASRRGGPTPRDEQFF
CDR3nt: TGTGCCAGCAGACGGGGGGGACCGACACCTAGGGATGAGCAGTTCTTC

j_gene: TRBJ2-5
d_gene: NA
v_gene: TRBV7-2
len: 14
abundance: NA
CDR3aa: CASSSWTPRGPQYF
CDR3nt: TGTGCCAGCAGCTCCTGGACCCCAAGAGGGCCCCAGTACTTC

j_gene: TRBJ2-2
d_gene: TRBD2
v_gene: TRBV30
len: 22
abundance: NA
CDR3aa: CAWSLYLLGTALSGGNTGELFF
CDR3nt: TGTGCCTGGAGTCTATACCTTCTTGGGACAGCCCTTAGCGGGGGTAACACCGGGGAGCTGTTTTTT

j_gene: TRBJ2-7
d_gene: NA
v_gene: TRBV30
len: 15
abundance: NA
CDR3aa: CAWSVGPDGSYEQYF
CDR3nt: TGTGCCTGGAGTGTGGGGCCGGACGGTAGCTACGAGCAGTACTTC

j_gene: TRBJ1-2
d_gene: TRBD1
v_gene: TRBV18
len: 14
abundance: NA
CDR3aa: CASSPDRDSYGYTF
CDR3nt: TGTGCCAGCTCACCGGACCGGGACAGCTATGGCTACACCTTC

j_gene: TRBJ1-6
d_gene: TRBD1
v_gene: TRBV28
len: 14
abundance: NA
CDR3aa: CASLRGQGGSPLHF
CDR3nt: TGTGCCTCCCTTAGGGGACAGGGGGGTTCACCCCTCCACTTT

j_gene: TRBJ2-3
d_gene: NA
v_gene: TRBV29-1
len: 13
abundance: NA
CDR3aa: CSVENRAPDTQYF
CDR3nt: TGCAGCGTTGAGAACAGGGCCCCAGATACGCAGTATTTT

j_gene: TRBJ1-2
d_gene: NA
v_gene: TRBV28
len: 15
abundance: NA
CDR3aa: CASSLFTVANYGYTF
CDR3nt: TGTGCCAGCAGTTTATTTACAGTAGCTAACTATGGCTACACCTTC

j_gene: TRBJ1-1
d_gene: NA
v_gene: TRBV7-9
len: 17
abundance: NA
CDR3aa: CASSLHRNRVSDTEAFF
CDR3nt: TGTGCCAGCAGCTTACACAGGAACAGGGTGTCGGACACTGAAGCTTTCTTT

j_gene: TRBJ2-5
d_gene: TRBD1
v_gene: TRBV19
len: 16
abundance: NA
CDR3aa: CASSIRGQGKDETQYF
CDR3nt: TGTGCCAGTAGTATCCGAGGACAGGGGAAGGACGAGACCCAGTACTTC